Listed below are T cell receptor beta chains from one sample, sequenced in a study of blood T cell repertoires in COVID-19. Libraries were prepared by immunoSEQ multiplex PCR; TCRdb keeps only in-frame clonotypes and omits some of them. The data contain some 350,000 clones, around 90% of them singletons. The source material was peripheral blood. The receptors come from a human donor in a cohort sampled during active COVID-19. Each CDR3 is given with its conserved first and last residue. A D gene is named only where the DNA matches it firmly. Clone size is given for some rows only: seen once, a few or many times, or a class if the clone is expanded.

>few|TRBJ2-3|NA|TRBV10-3
TGTGCCACCAGCGGCACAGATACGCAGTATTTT
CATSGTDTQYF
>NA|TRBJ2-2|NA|TRBV21-1
TGTGCCAGCAGCAAAGGGGGGCCCACAGGGACAAGGACCGGGGAGCTGTTTTTT
CASSKGGPTGTRTGELFF
>NA|TRBJ2-1|NA|TRBV28
TGTGCCAGCTTAGGGGGACCCTCGGACACCCCGGCTGAGCAGTTCTTC
CASLGGPSDTPAEQFF
>NA|TRBJ2-7|TRBD2|TRBV4-2
TGTGCCAGCACTCCTCGTCGGGCTAGCGGGTACCGCTCCTACGAGCAGTACTTC
CASTPRRASGYRSYEQYF
>NA|TRBJ2-7|NA|TRBV6-1
TGTGCCAGCAGTGACCCGAACTACCGATTGGTGGAGTACTTC
CASSDPNYRLVEYF
>NA|TRBJ2-1|TRBD2|TRBV11-3
TGTGCCAGCAGCCTCACTAGCGGGAAGGGGAGTAATGAGCAGTTCTTC
CASSLTSGKGSNEQFF
>NA|TRBJ2-1|TRBD2|TRBV19
TGTGCCAGTAGTATTATTAGCGGGAGGGGTGGGAATGAGCAGTTCTTC
CASSIISGRGGNEQFF
>NA|TRBJ2-7|NA|TRBV27
TGTGCCAGCAGTTTATCTCGGGACTTCAGGACTTACGAGCAGTACTTC
CASSLSRDFRTYEQYF
>NA|TRBJ1-1|NA|TRBV14
TGTGCCAGCAGCCAAGATTATCAGGGGCACACTGAAGCTTTCTTT
CASSQDYQGHTEAFF
>NA|TRBJ2-1|TRBD1|TRBV6-5
TGTGCCAGCAGTTACTACCGGGACAGAGCTGATAATGAGCAGTTCTTC
CASSYYRDRADNEQFF
>NA|TRBJ2-5|NA|TRBV6-1
TGTGCCAGCAGTGAATTTTTTGGAGCGGCCCAAGAGACCCAGTACTTC
CASSEFFGAAQETQYF
>once|TRBJ2-3|TRBD2|TRBV6-8
TGTGCCAGCAGTTCCATACTAGCGGGAGGGCCCTGGGATACGCAGTATTTT
CASSSILAGGPWDTQYF
>once|TRBJ1-2|NA|TRBV28
TGTGCCAGCAGCCCCGTGGACAGTCTGCAGGGCTACACCTTC
CASSPVDSLQGYTF
>NA|TRBJ2-7|NA|TRBV28
TGTGCCAGCAGTTTAGGAGGGTCCTACGAGCAGTACTTC
CASSLGGSYEQYF
>NA|TRBJ1-1|NA|TRBV6-5
TGTGCCAGCAGTAAGACCTCGGGGACTGAAGCTTTCTTT
CASSKTSGTEAFF
>NA|TRBJ2-1|NA|TRBV5-4
TGTGCCAGCACCCCCATGACTTCTTCCTCCTACAATGAGCAGTTCTTC
CASTPMTSSSYNEQFF
>once|TRBJ1-2|NA|TRBV4-1
TGCGCCAGCAGCCAGGCAGAGTCAGTCAGGGCCTATGGCTACACCTTC
CASSQAESVRAYGYTF
>once|TRBJ1-2|TRBD1|TRBV10-3
TGTGCCATCAGTGACAACAGGGGACGTAACTATGGCTACACCTTC
CAISDNRGRNYGYTF
>NA|TRBJ2-3|NA|TRBV7-9
TGTGCCAGCAGCCGCGCTACAGATACGCAGTATTTT
CASSRATDTQYF
>NA|TRBJ1-2|TRBD1|TRBV27
TGTGCCAGCAGTTCGTACCGGGACAGGGTAGCCCATAACTATGGCTACACCTTC
CASSSYRDRVAHNYGYTF
>once|TRBJ1-5|TRBD1|TRBV6-5
TGTGCCAGCAGTACCCCAGGGGGTAGCAATCAGCCCCAGCATTTT
CASSTPGGSNQPQHF
>NA|TRBJ1-2|TRBD1|TRBV28
TGTGCCAGTTCCTCAGGGGGCGGCTATGGCTACACCTTC
CASSSGGGYGYTF
>few|TRBJ2-7|TRBD2|TRBV5-1
TGCGCCAGCAGCTTGAGCACTAGCGAGGACTACGAGCAGTACTTC
CASSLSTSEDYEQYF
>NA|TRBJ2-1|NA|TRBV28
TGTGCCAGCAGCCCCCCCGGAGAGGGCCCAAGGAATGAGCAGTTCTTC
CASSPPGEGPRNEQFF
>NA|TRBJ2-3|TRBD1|TRBV29-1
TGCAGCGTTGGACAGGGATTCACAGATACGCAGTATTTT
CSVGQGFTDTQYF